Sequencing of this TCR beta chain was carried out in a study of blood T cell repertoires in COVID-19. V gave up 6 bases and J gave up 0 bases, with 12 bases separating them. CDR1 is MNHEY and CDR2 is SMNVEV in the germline V gene (reference sequence). The CDR3 sequence is 15 residues long. Allocation to cohorts depended on clinical history reported by the participants. As originally analysed: Amplified reference gene primers provided the basis for estimating nucleated cell counts. Profiled with immunoSEQ multiplex PCR; TCRdb holds only in-frame clones, not every one. From that table come the V and J calls and clone size; the DNA was used to work out D and trimming. The table has 300,000 or so clones, 65% to 90% seen once; the top ten hold approximately 4%.

The sequence derives from a woman aged 40-49 years with acute COVID-19. This chain connects TRBV27 to TRBJ1-5; D possibly corresponds to TRBD1 (5 bases). Sequencing used PBMCs or T cells enriched from blood (not recorded which). In DNA form, the CDR3 reads TGTGCCAGCAGGGGGGAGGGAGATAGCAATCAGCCCCAGCATTTT. Its translation is CASRGEGDSNQPQHF.